This T cell receptor beta chain appears in the sequencing data of a study of low-dose radiotherapy and immunotherapy resistance in tumors. Study information: Fractions of 0.5 Gy went to Cohort 1 every 2 weeks, totaling 6.5 Gy. Every two weeks patients got nivolumab 240 mg flat dose, plus ipilimumab 1 mg/kg every six weeks, intravenously.

Trimming at V came to 6 bases and at J to 6 bases, leaving 11 bases not matched to a gene. The germline V gene has CDR1 DFQATT and CDR2 SNEGSKA (reference sequence). This CDR3 region has 16 residues. As to time point: after trial treatment. Treatment denoted: LDRT plus nivolumab, ipilimumab, low-dose cyclophosphamide and aspirin (RACIN trial). Nivolumab, ipilimumab, aspirin, low-dose cyclophosphamide and low-dose radiotherapy were all administered to the donors. This clonotype was recorded at least ten times. cDNA synthesis used a TRAV/TRBV-specific primer set for both chains. TCR amplification involved about 18 PCR cycles with a constant-region primer and V-primer adapter. TCRdb called the reads again in MiXCR, with one record for every CDR3 protein. The sample yields 75,000 to 95,000 distinct CDR3 sequences, approximately 22% seen once.

Sequenced material: PBMCs, taken after low-dose radiotherapy plus immunotherapy. This receptor was obtained from a female donor with ovarian cancer. The chain employs TRBV20-1 and TRBJ2-3, with 14 positions matching TRBD2. The CDR3 sequence: CSAPGLAGGRGDTQYF. CDR3 in DNA: TGCAGTGCCCCTGGACTAGCGGGGGGCCGAGGGGATACGCAGTATTTT.